The clone carrying this T cell receptor (beta chain) was detected only a few times. The antigen is not known. The data originate from a study of CD4+ T cells in melanoma. Study-wide findings and caveats: A reported correlation linked neoantigen-specific CD4+ T cells to CD8+, macrophage and B cell function. In melanoma, neoantigen-specific CD4+ T cells reportedly differed in differentiation state.

The V gene's germline CDR1 is SQVTM and CDR2 ANQGSEA. V was clipped by 4 bases and J by 3 bases, with 10 bases between them. The CDR3 length is 12 residues. The method was immunoSEQ multiplex PCR; TCRdb's version includes in-frame clones alone and lacks a portion of them. The profile shows around 13,000 clones, 68% of them singletons. The rearrangement joins TRBV29-1 to TRBJ2-7, with a possible D match to TRBD2 (5 bases). This TCR came from a human donor with melanoma. Sequencing was carried out using cells from a culture (not recorded whether cultured in vitro). The DNA of the CDR3 is TGCAGCGTTGGGCCCCGGGACTACGAGCAGTACTTC. Protein sequence: CSVGPRDYEQYF.